Listed below are T cell receptor beta chains from one sample, sequenced in a study of vaccination effects on CD4 cells after COVID-19. Their antigens remain unidentified. Libraries were prepared by immunoSEQ multiplex PCR; TCRdb keeps only in-frame clonotypes and omits some of them. The data show tens of thousands of clones, 75% seen once. The source material was CD4+ T cells from PBMCs cultured with HCoV-NL63 spike peptides, sampled before COVID-19 vaccination. These receptors were collected from a human donor who received a COVID-19 vaccine. Each CDR3 is given with its conserved first and last residue. A D gene is named only where the DNA matches it firmly. The size entry is marked missing in some rows and otherwise reads once, few, many or a size class.

once,TRBJ1-5,-,TRBV19,TGTGCCAGTAGCCCGGGGGTGCCCGGTCGGCCCCAGCATTTT,CASSPGVPGRPQHF
-,TRBJ1-2,TRBD1,TRBV11-3,TGTGCCAGCAGCTACAGGGGGCGAGCAGCTAACTATGGCTACACCTTC,CASSYRGRAANYGYTF
-,TRBJ2-1,TRBD1,TRBV28,TGTGCCAGCAGTCTTCCACAGGGGCGCGAGCAGTTCTTC,CASSLPQGREQFF
-,TRBJ2-7,TRBD1,TRBV19,TGTGCCTCATCCGGACAGGGGGGCCACGAGCAGTACTTC,CASSGQGGHEQYF
-,TRBJ2-7,TRBD1,TRBV7-9,TGTGCCAGCAGCTCCGGGACAGGAGCCTACGAGCAGTACTTC,CASSSGTGAYEQYF
-,TRBJ2-3,TRBD2,TRBV9,TGTGCCAGCAGCGTAGAGGGACTAGCGGGAGATACGCAGTATTTT,CASSVEGLAGDTQYF
once,TRBJ1-2,-,TRBV15,TGTGCCACCTCACCTTATGAGACAGTGGATGGCTACACCTTC,CATSPYETVDGYTF
-,TRBJ1-1,-,TRBV10-3,TGTGCCATCAGCTCTCAGGTGGGGACTGAAGCTTTCTTT,CAISSQVGTEAFF
-,TRBJ2-3,TRBD2,TRBV4-1,TGCGCCAGCAGCCAAGACGCAGCGGGAGGGCCGGTAGATACGCAGTATTTT,CASSQDAAGGPVDTQYF
-,TRBJ1-1,-,TRBV6-5,TGTGCCAGCAGTCTCTACATGAACACTGAAGCTTTCTTT,CASSLYMNTEAFF
-,TRBJ2-7,TRBD2,TRBV18,TGTGCCAGCTCACCCCGGACTAGCGGGGCATACGAGCAGTACTTC,CASSPRTSGAYEQYF
-,TRBJ2-1,TRBD2,TRBV7-9,TGTGCCAGCAGCTTTATGCGGGGGGGTCCCCATTTTTACAATGAGCAGTTCTTC,CASSFMRGGPHFYNEQFF
few,TRBJ1-2,-,TRBV20-1,TGCAGTGCTAGTGGGAGGTATGGCTACACCTTC,CSASGRYGYTF
-,TRBJ2-3,TRBD2,TRBV25-1,TGTGCCAGCAGTGCCTTGGGACTAGCGGGAGGTTCAGATACGCAGTATTTT,CASSALGLAGGSDTQYF
-,TRBJ2-7,TRBD2,TRBV6-6,TGTGCCGGGGGGAGGGGCCGCTACGAGCAGTACTTC,CAGGRGRYEQYF
-,TRBJ1-2,TRBD1,TRBV11-1,TGTGCCAGCAGCCCGACAGGGGAGGGCGGCTACACCTTC,CASSPTGEGGYTF
-,TRBJ1-5,-,TRBV3-1/TRBV3-2,TGTGCCAGCAGCCCCAGTTATAGCAATCAGCCCCAGCATTTT,CASSPSYSNQPQHF
-,TRBJ1-4,-,TRBV11-2,TGTGCCAGCCGACGGACCAGTGAAAAACTGTTTTTT,CASRRTSEKLFF
-,TRBJ2-7,TRBD2,TRBV15,TGTGCCACCAGCCTGTCAGCGGGAGAAGACGAGCAGTACTTC,CATSLSAGEDEQYF
few,TRBJ2-7,-,TRBV16,TGTGCCAGCAGCCCCGTTTACCCCTACGAGCAGTACTTC,CASSPVYPYEQYF
once,TRBJ2-7,-,TRBV4-1,TGCGCCAGCAGCCAAGGCCCGCCAGTCTACGAGCAGTACTTC,CASSQGPPVYEQYF
-,TRBJ2-1,-,TRBV5-1,TGCGCCAGCAGCGCTGGGGGCTCCTACAATGAGCAGTTCTTC,CASSAGGSYNEQFF
-,TRBJ1-1,TRBD1,TRBV28,TGTGCCAGCACCCCTCCCCCGGGACAGGGGGGGACTGAAGCTTTCTTT,CASTPPPGQGGTEAFF
-,TRBJ2-7,TRBD1,TRBV7-2,TGTGCCAGCAAGACCGACAGGGTAACGTACGAGCAGTACTTC,CASKTDRVTYEQYF
few,TRBJ2-2,TRBD2,TRBV5-4,TGTGCCAGCAGCTTCTTTCGCGGGAGCTTGGCCGGGGAGCTGTTTTTT,CASSFFRGSLAGELFF
-,TRBJ2-2,-,TRBV19,TGTGCCAGTAGCTCCGTCTCGGCTACCGGGGAGCTGTTTTTT,CASSSVSATGELFF